This is a list of T cell receptor beta chains from one sample in a study of cytomegalovirus exposure and HLA in healthy donors. Here immunoSEQ multiplex PCR was the method, and the copy in TCRdb shows in-frame clones only, minus some. The sample has some 100,000 clones, 65% to 85% seen once. The specimen sequenced was PBMCs. The receptors were sampled from a man aged 45-65 years in good health and CMV-seronegative. CDR3s include the opening cysteine and the closing phenylalanine or tryptophan. Fields, in order: clone size, V gene, J gene, D gene, CDR3 DNA, CDR3 protein. D genes are given only for firm matches. Clone sizes are given selectively: once, few, many, or a class where the clone is expanded.

few,TRBV19,TRBJ1-1,-,TGTGCCAGTAGTATCCAGGGCGGGAACACTGAAGCTTTCTTT,CASSIQGGNTEAFF
-,TRBV30,TRBJ1-6,-,TGTGCCTGGCTTCGAGGAACCGATTCACCCCTCCACTTT,CAWLRGTDSPLHF
-,TRBV7-9,TRBJ1-4,TRBD1,TGTGCCAGCAGCGTCTCGACAGGGATTGAAAAACTGTTTTTT,CASSVSTGIEKLFF
-,TRBV11-2,TRBJ2-2,-,TGTGCCAGCAGCCTCAGGAACACCGGGGAGCTGTTTTTT,CASSLRNTGELFF
-,TRBV7-9,TRBJ1-4,-,TGTGCCAGCAGTTCTGGGCCGGTCGAAAAACTGTTTTTT,CASSSGPVEKLFF
-,TRBV28,TRBJ2-2,-,TGTGCCAGCAGTCGATCAGGGCCGGGGGAGCTGTTTTTT,CASSRSGPGELFF
-,TRBV19,TRBJ1-2,TRBD1,TGTGCCAGTAGTAAAACTGACAGGGAGATCGTTGGCTACACCTTC,CASSKTDREIVGYTF
-,TRBV4-2,TRBJ1-5,TRBD1,TGTGCCAGCAGCCAAGCGGACAGGGCTAATCAGCCCCAGCATTTT,CASSQADRANQPQHF
-,TRBV27,TRBJ1-1,-,TGTGCCAGCAACAAACAGACGCTCATGAACACTGAAGCTTTCTTT,CASNKQTLMNTEAFF
once,TRBV27,TRBJ2-3,-,TGTGCCAGCAGTTTCTTAACGGGGGTGGCAGATACGCAGTATTTT,CASSFLTGVADTQYF
once,TRBV28,TRBJ2-7,TRBD1,TGTGCCAGCAGTCAAAGACCGGGGACAGGGTTCAGCTACGAGCAGTACTTC,CASSQRPGTGFSYEQYF
-,TRBV30,TRBJ1-1,-,TGTGCCTGGTCGAGCGTCAACACTGAAGCTTTCTTT,CAWSSVNTEAFF
-,TRBV28,TRBJ2-2,-,TGTGCCAGCAGTTCTTTAGGACTTTCTCTTGCCGGGGAGCTGTTTTTT,CASSSLGLSLAGELFF
-,TRBV18,TRBJ2-7,-,TGTGCCAGCTCACTAGCCATAGGGGCCTACGAGCAGTACTTC,CASSLAIGAYEQYF
-,TRBV29-1,TRBJ2-6,-,TGCAGCGGGACAGTCTCCGGAGCCCTGACTTTC,CSGTVSGALTF
-,TRBV9,TRBJ2-3,-,TGTGCCAGCAGCCCCAGGACTAACACAGATACGCAGTATTTT,CASSPRTNTDTQYF
-,TRBV19,TRBJ2-3,TRBD1,TGTGCCAGTAGTGAACCCGGGACAGTGGCAGATACGCAGTATTTT,CASSEPGTVADTQYF
once,TRBV28,TRBJ1-5,-,TGTGCCAGCAGCAGTTGGGGGACTGGAGGGCAGCCCCAGCATTTT,CASSSWGTGGQPQHF
-,TRBV6-5,TRBJ1-1,TRBD1,TGTGCCAGCAGTCTGGGACAGGGGTCGAGAACTGAAGCTTTCTTT,CASSLGQGSRTEAFF
-,TRBV5-1,TRBJ2-2,-,TGCGCCAGCAGCTTGGTTGTGGGGGCGGTTAAGGAGCTGTTTTTT,CASSLVVGAVKELFF
-,TRBV19,TRBJ2-2,TRBD2,TGTGCCAGTTCATCCCTAGCGGGGGGCACCGGGGAGCTGTTTTTT,CASSSLAGGTGELFF
once,TRBV5-1,TRBJ1-5,TRBD1,TGCGCCAGCAGCTTGGCCGGGACAGGGGTTCAGCCCCAGCATTTT,CASSLAGTGVQPQHF
-,TRBV27,TRBJ2-7,TRBD2,TGTGCCAGCAGTTTAGCCTTAGCGGGACCTTATAAGCAGTACTTC,CASSLALAGPYKQYF
few,TRBV6-6,TRBJ1-3,-,TGTGCCAGCAGCCCCACAGTTAACTCTGGAAACACCATATATTTT,CASSPTVNSGNTIYF
-,TRBV5-1,TRBJ1-1,-,TGCGCCAGCAGTTCCACAGGGCCACAAACCATGAACACTGAAGCTTTCTTT,CASSSTGPQTMNTEAFF
-,TRBV11-3,TRBJ1-3,-,TGTGCCAGCAGCGCGGGACTCCCGGGAGGTGGAAACACCATATATTTT,CASSAGLPGGGNTIYF
-,TRBV2,TRBJ2-1,-,TGTGCCAGCAGTGAAGATAGCGACTACGGTGAGCAGTTCTTC,CASSEDSDYGEQFF
-,TRBV27,TRBJ2-5,-,TGTGCCAGCATAAGGTCGGGGGGCAAGGGAGAGACCCAGTACTTC,CASIRSGGKGETQYF
-,TRBV6-1,TRBJ1-6,-,TGTGCCAGCAGTGGACAAAATAGAAATTCACCCCTCCACTTT,CASSGQNRNSPLHF
-,TRBV28,TRBJ2-7,TRBD1,TGTGCCAGCAGTTTATACAGGGGAGATTCCGAGCAGTACTTC,CASSLYRGDSEQYF
-,TRBV5-1,TRBJ2-5,TRBD2,TGCGCCAGCACGAGACTAGCGGGAGGGAGGGTGGAGACCCAGTACTTC,CASTRLAGGRVETQYF
-,TRBV28,TRBJ2-6,TRBD1,TGTGCCAGCAGTTCCATATACCCCGGACAGGGGGCTTCTGGGGCCAACGTCCTGACTTTC,CASSSIYPGQGASGANVLTF
-,TRBV5-1,TRBJ1-4,TRBD1,TGCGCCAGCAGCCGAAGCAACCAGGGGGCTGGAGAAAAACTGTTTTTT,CASSRSNQGAGEKLFF
-,TRBV7-2,TRBJ2-7,TRBD2,TGTGCCAGCAGCCCCGGACTAGCGGGAGTGTTGGGCTACGAGCAGTACTTC,CASSPGLAGVLGYEQYF
-,TRBV28,TRBJ1-2,-,TGTGCCAGCAGTAAATACCGCGGAGACTATGGCTACACCTTC,CASSKYRGDYGYTF
-,TRBV7-9,TRBJ2-3,-,TGTGCCAGCAGCTTAGGGAGGGATACGCAGTATTTT,CASSLGRDTQYF
-,TRBV6-5,TRBJ1-2,-,TGTGCCAGTCGCAGGGGTTCGAACTATGGCTACACCTTC,CASRRGSNYGYTF
once,TRBV5-5,TRBJ2-1,TRBD1,TGTGCCAGCAGCGAACCGGGACAGGGGTACAATGAGCAGTTCTTC,CASSEPGQGYNEQFF
few,TRBV19,TRBJ2-1,TRBD1,TGTGCCAGTAGTATAGCAGCCAGGGGGCAGTTCGATGAGCAGTTCTTC,CASSIAARGQFDEQFF
-,TRBV7-2,TRBJ2-7,TRBD2,TGTGCCAGCAGCCCCGGACTAGCGGGCTACGAGCAGTACTTC,CASSPGLAGYEQYF
-,TRBV6-1,TRBJ2-5,TRBD1,TGTGCCAGCAGTCCGACAGGGAAAGAGACCCAGTACTTC,CASSPTGKETQYF
-,TRBV28,TRBJ1-5,TRBD1,TGTGCCAGCCGTACAGGGGACATCAATCAGCCCCAGCATTTT,CASRTGDINQPQHF
-,TRBV6-6,TRBJ2-7,TRBD2,TGTGCCAGCAGACCTGGACTAGCGGGGGAAGACGAGCAGTACTTC,CASRPGLAGEDEQYF
once,TRBV29-1,TRBJ2-6,-,TGCAGCGTTGCTCAGGATGGGGCCAACGTCCTGACTTTC,CSVAQDGANVLTF
-,TRBV6-5,TRBJ2-1,TRBD2,TGTGCCAGCAGTTACCTCGGACTAGCGGAGGCTGAGCAGTTCTTC,CASSYLGLAEAEQFF
-,TRBV30,TRBJ1-6,TRBD1,TGTGCCTTGGCTGACAGGGTCGGGGGCAATTCACCCCTCCACTTT,CALADRVGGNSPLHF
-,TRBV9,TRBJ2-2,-,TGTGCCAGCAGCGCTTGGGACTTCGCTACCGGGGAGCTGTTTTTT,CASSAWDFATGELFF